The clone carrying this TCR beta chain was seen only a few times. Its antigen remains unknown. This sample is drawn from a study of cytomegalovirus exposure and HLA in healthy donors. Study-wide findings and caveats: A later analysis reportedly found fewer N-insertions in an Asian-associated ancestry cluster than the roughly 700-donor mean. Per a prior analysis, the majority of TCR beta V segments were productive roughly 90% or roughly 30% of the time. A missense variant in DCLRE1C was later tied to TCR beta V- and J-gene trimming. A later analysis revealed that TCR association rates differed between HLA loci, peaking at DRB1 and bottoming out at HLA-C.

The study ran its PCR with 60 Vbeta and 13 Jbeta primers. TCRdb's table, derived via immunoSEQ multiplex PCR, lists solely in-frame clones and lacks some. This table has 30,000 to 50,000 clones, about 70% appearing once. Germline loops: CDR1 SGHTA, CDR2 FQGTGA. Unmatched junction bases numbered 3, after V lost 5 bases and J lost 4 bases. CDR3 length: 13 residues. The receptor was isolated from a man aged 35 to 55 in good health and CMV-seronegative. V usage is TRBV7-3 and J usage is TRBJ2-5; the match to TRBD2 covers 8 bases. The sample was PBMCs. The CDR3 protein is CASSATSGETQYF. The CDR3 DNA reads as TGTGCCAGCAGCGCAACTAGCGGAGAGACCCAGTACTTC. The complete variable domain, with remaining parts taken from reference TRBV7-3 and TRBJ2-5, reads GAGVSQTPSNKVTEKGKYVELRCDPISGHTALYWYRQSLGQGPEFLIYFQGTGAADDSGLPNDRFFAVRPEGSVSTLKIQRTERGDSAVYLCASSATSGETQYFGPGTRLLVL.